This T cell receptor (beta chain) was identified during a study of post-analysis software for immune sequencing data. With V trimmed by 1 base and J by 4 bases, 9 bases remained unmatched. Germline loops: CDR1 SEHNR, CDR2 FQNEAQ (reference sequence). The CDR3 sequence is 17 residues long. Concerning this clonotype: The target antigen is unknown.

The TCR beta cDNA libraries contained unique molecular identifiers. When roughly 0.9 to 10 million T cells were used, they gave some 520,000 cDNA molecules. TCRdb processed the PCR reads anew with MiXCR; each CDR3 protein has one entry. This table holds approximately 630,000 distinct CDR3 sequences, roughly three fifths found once. Overall study results and limits: Patients with multiple sclerosis recorded significantly lower normalized Chao1 diversity than controls, the study found. About 5 TRBV segments were significantly more frequent in patients than in controls. TRBV5-6, TRBV5-1 and TRBV20-1 were among these segments.

The sequenced sample consisted of blood. The chain employs TRBV7-9 and TRBJ2-3, with 9 bases fitting TRBD2. This TCR was recovered from a girl aged 2 to 9 with multiple sclerosis. The CDR3 DNA sequence: TGTGCCAGCAGCTTAGGCGGGGGGGCCCCCCTGCCAGATACGCAGTATTTT. This gives the protein CASSLGGGAPLPDTQYF. Complete variable domain (other parts from reference TRBV7-9 and TRBJ2-3): DTGVSQNPRHKITKRGQNVTFRCDPISEHNRLYWYRQTLGQGPEFLTYFQNEAQLEKSRLLSDRFSAERPKGSFSTLEIQRTEQGDSAMYLCASSLGGGAPLPDTQYFGPGTRLTVL.